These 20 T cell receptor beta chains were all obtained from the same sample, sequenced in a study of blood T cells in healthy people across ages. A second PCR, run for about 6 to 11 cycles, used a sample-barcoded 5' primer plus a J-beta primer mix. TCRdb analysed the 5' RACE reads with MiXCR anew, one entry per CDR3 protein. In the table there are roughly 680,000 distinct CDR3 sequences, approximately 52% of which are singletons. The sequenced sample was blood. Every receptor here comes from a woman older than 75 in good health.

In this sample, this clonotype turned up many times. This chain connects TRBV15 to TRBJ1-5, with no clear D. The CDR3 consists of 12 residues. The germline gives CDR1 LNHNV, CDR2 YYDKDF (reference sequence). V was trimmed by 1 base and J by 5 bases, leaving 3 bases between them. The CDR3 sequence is CATSRGDQPQHF. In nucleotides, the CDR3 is TGTGCCACCAGCAGAGGAGATCAGCCCCAGCATTTT.

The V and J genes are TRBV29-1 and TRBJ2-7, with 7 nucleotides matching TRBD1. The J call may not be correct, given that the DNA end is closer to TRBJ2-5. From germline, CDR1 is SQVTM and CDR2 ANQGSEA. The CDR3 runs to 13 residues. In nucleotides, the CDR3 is TGCAGCGTTAAGGACAGGCTGGGAGAGACCCAGTACTTC. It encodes CSVKDRLGETQYF.

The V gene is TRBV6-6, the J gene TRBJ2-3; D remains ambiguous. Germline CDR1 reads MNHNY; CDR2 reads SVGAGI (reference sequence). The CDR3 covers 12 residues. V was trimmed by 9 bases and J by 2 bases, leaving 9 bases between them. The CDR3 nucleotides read TGTGCCAGTAACCGGTTCACAGATACGCAGTATTTT. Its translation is CASNRFTDTQYF.

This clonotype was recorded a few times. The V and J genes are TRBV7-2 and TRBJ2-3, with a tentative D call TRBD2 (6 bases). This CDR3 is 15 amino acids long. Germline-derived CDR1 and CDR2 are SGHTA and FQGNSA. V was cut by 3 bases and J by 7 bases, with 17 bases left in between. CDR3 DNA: TGTGCCAGCAGCTTGGCGGGGAGCCCCACGAATACGCAGTATTTT. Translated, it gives CASSLAGSPTNTQYF. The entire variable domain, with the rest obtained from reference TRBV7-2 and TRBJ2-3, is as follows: GAGVSQSPSNKVTEKGKDVELRCDPISGHTALYWYRQSLGQGLEFLIYFQGNSAPDKSGLPSDRFSAERTGGSVSTLTIQRTQQEDSAVYLCASSLAGSPTNTQYFGPGTRLTVL.

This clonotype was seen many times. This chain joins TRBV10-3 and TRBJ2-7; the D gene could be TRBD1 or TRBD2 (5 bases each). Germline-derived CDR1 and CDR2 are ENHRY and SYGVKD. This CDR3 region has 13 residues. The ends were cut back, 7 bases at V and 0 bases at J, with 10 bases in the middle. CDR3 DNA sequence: TGTGCCATCACCCGGGACGACTCCTACGAGCAGTACTTC. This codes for CAITRDDSYEQYF.

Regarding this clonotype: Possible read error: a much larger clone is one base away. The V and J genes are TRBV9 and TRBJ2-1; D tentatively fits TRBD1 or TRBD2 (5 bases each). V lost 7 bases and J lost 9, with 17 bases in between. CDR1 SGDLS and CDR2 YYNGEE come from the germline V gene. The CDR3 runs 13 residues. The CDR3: CASGRYGGGEQFF. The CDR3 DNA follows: TGTGCCAGCGGGCGATATGGTGGGGGTGAGCAGTTCTTC.

CDR3 sequence: CASSSSSPGEQFF. The CDR3 DNA is TGTGCCAGCAGCTCTAGTAGTCCCGGAGAGCAGTTCTTC. The chain couples TRBV7-3 to TRBJ2-1; no firm D call. Trimming cost V 4 bases and J 10 bases, with 14 bases left between them. Germline V gives CDR1 SGHTA, CDR2 FQGTGA. This CDR3 spans 13 amino acids.

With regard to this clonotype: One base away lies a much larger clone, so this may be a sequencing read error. The CDR3 coding sequence is TGTGCCAGCAGTTTCCCGGGCGGTCCCTACAATGAGCAGTACTTC. This gives the protein CASSFPGGPYNEQYF. V usage is TRBV12-3 or TRBV12-4 and J usage is TRBJ2-7; no definite D call. Deletions cut 3 bases from V and 7 bases from J, with 19 bases between. CDR3 length: 15 residues.

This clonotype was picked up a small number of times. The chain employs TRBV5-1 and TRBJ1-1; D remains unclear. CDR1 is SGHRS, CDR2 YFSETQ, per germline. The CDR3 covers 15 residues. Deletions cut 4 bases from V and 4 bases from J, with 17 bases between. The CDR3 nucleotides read TGCGCCAGCAGCAGCTTCCAAGTTTCGGGCACTGAAGCTTTCTTT. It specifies CASSSFQVSGTEAFF.

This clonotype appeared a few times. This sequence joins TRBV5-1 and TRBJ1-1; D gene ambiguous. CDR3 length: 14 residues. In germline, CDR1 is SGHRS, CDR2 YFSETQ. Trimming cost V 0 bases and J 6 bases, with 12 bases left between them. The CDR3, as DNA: TGCGCCAGCAGCTTGGCCTACCCCCAAGCTGAAGCTTTCTTT. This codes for CASSLAYPQAEAFF.

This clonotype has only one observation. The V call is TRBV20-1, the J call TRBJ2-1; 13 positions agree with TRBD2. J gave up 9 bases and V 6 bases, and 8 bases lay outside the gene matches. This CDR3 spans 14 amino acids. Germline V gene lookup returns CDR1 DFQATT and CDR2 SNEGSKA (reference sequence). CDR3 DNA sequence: TGCAGTGCCGCGACTAGCGGGAGGTTTACTGAGCAGTTCTTC. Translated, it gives CSAATSGRFTEQFF.

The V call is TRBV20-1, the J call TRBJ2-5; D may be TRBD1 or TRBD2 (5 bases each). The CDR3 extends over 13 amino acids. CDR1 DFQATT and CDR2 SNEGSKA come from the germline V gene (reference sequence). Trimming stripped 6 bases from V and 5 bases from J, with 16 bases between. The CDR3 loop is CSANTGTHETQYF. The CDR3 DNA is TGCAGTGCCAACACCGGGACCCACGAGACCCAGTACTTC.

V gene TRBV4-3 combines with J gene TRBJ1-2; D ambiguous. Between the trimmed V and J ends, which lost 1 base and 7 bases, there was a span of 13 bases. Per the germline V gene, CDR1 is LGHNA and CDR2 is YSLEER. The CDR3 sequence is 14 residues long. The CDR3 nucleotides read TGCGCCAGCAGCCAAGGGGCGGGGTTAAGTGGCTACACCTTC. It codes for CASSQGAGLSGYTF.

Here the CDR3 reads CSASKATNYGYTF. The CDR3 DNA reads TGCAGTGCTAGTAAGGCAACTAACTATGGCTACACCTTC. The chain combines TRBV20-1 with TRBJ1-2; D remains ambiguous. Trimming removed 3 bases at V and 0 bases at J, with 8 bases between. Germline-derived CDR1 and CDR2 are DFQATT and SNEGSKA (reference sequence). CDR3 size: 13 residues.

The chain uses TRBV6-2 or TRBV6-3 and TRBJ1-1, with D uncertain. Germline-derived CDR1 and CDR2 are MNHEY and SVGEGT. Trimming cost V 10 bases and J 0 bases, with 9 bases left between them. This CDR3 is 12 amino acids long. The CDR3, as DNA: TGTGCCACCCGCTTGATGAACACTGAAGCTTTCTTT. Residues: CATRLMNTEAFF.

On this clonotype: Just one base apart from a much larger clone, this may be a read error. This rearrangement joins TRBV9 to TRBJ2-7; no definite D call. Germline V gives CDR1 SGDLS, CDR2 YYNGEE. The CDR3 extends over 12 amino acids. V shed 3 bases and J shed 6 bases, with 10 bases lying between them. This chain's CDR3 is CASSAQHGEQYF. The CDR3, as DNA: TGTGCCAGCAGCGCCCAACATGGCGAGCAGTACTTC.

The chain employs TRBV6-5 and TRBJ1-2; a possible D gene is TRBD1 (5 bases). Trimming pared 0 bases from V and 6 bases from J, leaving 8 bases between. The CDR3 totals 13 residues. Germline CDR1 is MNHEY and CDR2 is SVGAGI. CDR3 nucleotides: TGTGCCAGCAGTTACTCGTCAGGGAATGGCTACACCTTC. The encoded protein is CASSYSSGNGYTF.

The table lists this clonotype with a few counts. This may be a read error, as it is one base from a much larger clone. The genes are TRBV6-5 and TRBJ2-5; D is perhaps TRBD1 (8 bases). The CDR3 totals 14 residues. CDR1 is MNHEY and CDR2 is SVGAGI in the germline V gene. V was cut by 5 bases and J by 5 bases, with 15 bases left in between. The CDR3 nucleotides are TGTGCCAGCAGTGACAGCGGGACAGGCGAGACCCAGTACTTC. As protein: CASSDSGTGETQYF.

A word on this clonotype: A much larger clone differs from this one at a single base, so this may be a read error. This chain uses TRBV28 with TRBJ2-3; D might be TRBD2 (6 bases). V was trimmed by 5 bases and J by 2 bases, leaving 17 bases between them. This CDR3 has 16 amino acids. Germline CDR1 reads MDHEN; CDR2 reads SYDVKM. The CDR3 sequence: CASSIGASETTDTQYF. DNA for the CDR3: TGTGCCAGCAGTATTGGGGCTAGCGAGACCACAGATACGCAGTATTTT.

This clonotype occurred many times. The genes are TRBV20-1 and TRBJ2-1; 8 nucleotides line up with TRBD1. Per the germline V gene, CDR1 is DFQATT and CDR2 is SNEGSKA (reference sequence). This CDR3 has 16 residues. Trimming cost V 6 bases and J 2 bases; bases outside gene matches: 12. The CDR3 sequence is CSATAPDRGTYNEQFF. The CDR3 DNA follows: TGCAGTGCGACCGCCCCAGACAGGGGTACCTACAATGAGCAGTTCTTC.